This T cell receptor beta chain was retrieved from a study of CD8+ T cells in alopecia areata. Regarding the study as a whole: In lesional scalp, particularly from alopecia totalis/universalis, clonality was higher than in normal scalp.

Cutaneous lymph node cells were pooled, and they were sorted using CD4, CD8alpha, NKG2D, NKG2ACE and other markers. On this clone itself: Its antigen is undetermined. Genes and germline come from the mouse. The read terminates 4 residues before the CDR3 end, so the remaining end is supplied by the germline J gene.

Sequencing used cDNA as its template, made by extracting RNA and reverse transcribing it. Produced via immunoSEQ multiplex PCR; TCRdb's table is partial and in-frame only. The sample includes around 290,000 clones, none of them occurring once. Deletions cut 3 bases from V and 0 bases from J, with 11 bases between. This CDR3 has 14 amino acids. CDR1 and CDR2 (germline): GKSSPN, SITVG. V and J are TRBV31 and TRBJ1-1; tentatively, D is TRBD1 (5 bases). Material: CD4+ T cells sorted from a lymph node. The clonotype originates from a C3H/HeJ mouse with alopecia areata. The strain's MHC: H2-k. CDR3 amino acids: CAWRAGTANTEVFF. The CDR3 DNA, read in part, is TGTGCCTGGAGAGCCGGGACTGCAAACACA.